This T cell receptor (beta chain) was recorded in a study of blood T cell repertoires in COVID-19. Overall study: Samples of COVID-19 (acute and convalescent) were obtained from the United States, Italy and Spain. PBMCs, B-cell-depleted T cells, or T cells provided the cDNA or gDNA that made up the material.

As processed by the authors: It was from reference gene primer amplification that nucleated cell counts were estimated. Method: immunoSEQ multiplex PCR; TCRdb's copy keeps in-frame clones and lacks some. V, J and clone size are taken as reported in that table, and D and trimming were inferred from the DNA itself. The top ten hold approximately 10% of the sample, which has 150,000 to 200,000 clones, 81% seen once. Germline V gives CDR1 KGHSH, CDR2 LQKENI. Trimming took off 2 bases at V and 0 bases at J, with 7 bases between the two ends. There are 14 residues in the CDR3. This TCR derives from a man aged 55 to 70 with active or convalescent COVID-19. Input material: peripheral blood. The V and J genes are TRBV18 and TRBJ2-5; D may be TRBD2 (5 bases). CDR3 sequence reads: CASSPGGHQETQYF. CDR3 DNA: TGTGCCAGCTCACCAGGAGGTCACCAAGAGACCCAGTACTTC. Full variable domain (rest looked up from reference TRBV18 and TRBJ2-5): NAGVMQNPRHLVRRRGQEARLRCSPMKGHSHVYWYRQLPEEGLKFMVYLQKENIIDESGMPKERFSAEFPKEGPSILRIQQVVRGDSAAYFCASSPGGHQETQYFGPGTRLLVL.